These 27 T cell receptor beta chains were all obtained from the same sample, sequenced in a study of cytomegalovirus exposure and HLA in healthy donors. Sequencing was performed with immunoSEQ multiplex PCR; in TCRdb, only in-frame clones are kept and a portion is missing. Of around 52,000 clones listed, around 90% are singletons. The sequencing input was PBMCs. These receptor sequences come from a woman aged 25-40 years in good health and CMV-seronegative.

Only a few counts were recorded for this clone. The rearrangement uses TRBV29-1 and TRBJ2-1; 7 nucleotides align to TRBD2. This CDR3 contains 12 residues. Germline V gives CDR1 SQVTM, CDR2 ANQGSEA. Germline trimming cut 7 bases from V and 4 bases from J; bases unmatched to any gene: 4. The CDR3 is CSGEGIYNEQFF. In nucleotides, the CDR3 is TGCAGCGGGGAGGGAATTTACAATGAGCAGTTCTTC.

This clone was counted a few times. The gene calls are TRBV6-6 and TRBJ1-2; D possibly corresponds to TRBD1 (6 bases). The CDR3 extends over 14 amino acids. Germline CDR1 reads MNHNY; CDR2 reads SVGAGI (reference sequence). Trimming took 7 bases from V and 8 from J, leaving 20 bases between them. The CDR3 reads CASTAAGTPGGYTF. The CDR3 DNA reads TGTGCCAGCACCGCCGCCGGGACACCGGGGGGCTACACCTTC.

This chain connects TRBV5-1 to TRBJ1-4; no clear D. In germline, CDR1 is SGHRS, CDR2 YFSETQ. This CDR3 is built from 15 residues. V was clipped by 4 bases and J by 7 bases, with 17 bases between them. The CDR3 DNA sequence: TGCGCCAGCAGCCCACTTAAGCCGGGGTTTGAAAAACTGTTTTTT. This sequence encodes CASSPLKPGFEKLFF.

This rearrangement joins TRBV4-3 to TRBJ2-7, with D possibly TRBD2 on 7 matching bases. The ends were cut back, 1 base at V and 0 bases at J, with 10 bases in the middle. Germline V gene lookup returns CDR1 LGHNA and CDR2 YSLEER. The length of the CDR3 is 15 residues. The CDR3 coding sequence is TGCGCCAGCAGCCAAGGGGGGGGCGGCTCCTACGAGCAGTACTTC. It specifies CASSQGGGGSYEQYF.

The chain carries TRBV6-5 and TRBJ2-5; perhaps TRBD2 as D (5 bases). The CDR3 loop spans 15 amino acids. V lost 0 bases and J 2 bases, leaving 10 bases between the germline ends. The germline CDR1 and CDR2 sequences are MNHEY and SVGAGI. CDR3 loop: CASSYSGGPQETQYF. The CDR3 DNA sequence: TGTGCCAGCAGTTACTCGGGCGGGCCACAAGAGACCCAGTACTTC.

The chain is built from TRBV6-1 and TRBJ2-1; D is perhaps TRBD2 (5 bases). Per the germline V gene, CDR1 is MNHNS and CDR2 is SASEGT. V lost 2 bases to trimming and J lost 6 bases, with 17 bases between them. The CDR3 length is 16 residues. The CDR3 sequence is CASSEPGRPRGNEQFF. The CDR3 coding sequence is TGTGCCAGCAGTGAACCTGGACGACCCCGGGGCAATGAGCAGTTCTTC.

The chain combines TRBV11-2 with TRBJ2-7, with 8 positions matching TRBD1. After removal of 4 bases from V and 12 bases from J, the junction contained 8 bases not matched to a gene. The CDR3 sequence is 12 residues long. CDR1 is SGHAT and CDR2 is FQNNGV in the germline V gene. The DNA of the CDR3 is TGTGCCAGCAGCTGGTTACAGGGGGTAGTGTACTTC. This encodes CASSWLQGVVYF.

The gene calls are TRBV29-1 and TRBJ2-7; 7 bases agree with TRBD1. The CDR3 has 15 residues. The V gene end was trimmed by 3 bases and the J gene end by 3 bases; junction bases not matched to a gene: 11. Per the germline V gene, CDR1 is SQVTM and CDR2 is ANQGSEA. This CDR3 is CSVDGTRQGDYEQYF. Written as DNA, the CDR3 is TGCAGCGTTGATGGCACAAGACAGGGAGACTACGAGCAGTACTTC.

This clone was found a few times. The rearrangement uses TRBV4-3 and TRBJ2-7; no firm D call. The germline gives CDR1 LGHNA, CDR2 YSLEER. The CDR3 has 15 residues. The V end was cut by 0 bases, the J end by 0 bases, with 9 bases between. This CDR3 reads CASSQDWSSSYEQYF. The CDR3 DNA follows: TGCGCCAGCAGCCAAGATTGGTCGAGCTCCTACGAGCAGTACTTC.

This chain joins TRBV5-8 and TRBJ2-7, with 9 bases fitting TRBD2. The CDR3 spans 15 residues. V lost 1 base to trimming and J lost 2 bases; unmatched junction nucleotides: 4. Germline V gene lookup returns CDR1 SGHTS and CDR2 YDEGEE. The CDR3 here is CASSLSTSGTYEQYF. CDR3 bases: TGTGCCAGCAGCTTGTCGACTAGCGGCACCTACGAGCAGTACTTC.

The genes are TRBV7-2 and TRBJ2-4, with D possibly being TRBD2 (5 bases). The germline V gene has CDR1 SGHTA and CDR2 FQGNSA. V was shortened by 3 bases and J by 4 bases, with 13 bases between the two germline ends. CDR3 length: 15 amino acids. The CDR3 reads CASSFPTRAKNIQYF. DNA of the CDR3: TGTGCCAGCAGCTTCCCAACTAGAGCTAAAAACATTCAGTACTTC.

CDR3 bases: TGTGCCAGCAGCCCCGGACTAGCAGGGGCAGATACGCAGTATTTT. Residues: CASSPGLAGADTQYF. This chain uses TRBV28 with TRBJ2-3; 8 positions agree with TRBD2. The germline gives CDR1 MDHEN, CDR2 SYDVKM. The CDR3 contains 15 residues. V was pared by 6 bases and J by 4 bases, with 9 bases of the junction left unmatched.

The CDR3 nucleotides are TGTGCCAGCAGTTCAGGGGGGTCCAGAGGAAACTATGGCTACACCTTC. Its translation: CASSSGGSRGNYGYTF. The chain carries TRBV28 and TRBJ1-2, with TRBD1 identical over 7 bases. Looked up from germline, CDR1 is MDHEN and CDR2 is SYDVKM. The CDR3 totals 16 residues. Trimming at V came to 4 bases and at J to 2 bases, leaving 10 bases not matched to a gene.

The chain recombines TRBV5-1 with TRBJ1-2; possibly TRBD1 for D (5 bases). Germline V lookup: CDR1 SGHRS, CDR2 YFSETQ. Trimming stripped 2 bases from V and 6 bases from J, with 8 bases between. There are 12 residues in the CDR3. The CDR3 nucleotides read TGCGCCAGCAGCTTCGGGGGGAATGGCTACACCTTC. Amino acid sequence: CASSFGGNGYTF.

The chain carries TRBV9 and TRBJ2-7; 10 bases are shared with TRBD2. Germline-derived CDR1 and CDR2 are SGDLS and YYNGEE. The length of the CDR3 is 14 residues. V shed 3 bases, J shed 4 bases, and the junction held 4 bases outside the gene matches. The CDR3 coding sequence is TGTGCCAGCAGCGCTAGCGGGAGTGGGTACGAGCAGTACTTC. It codes for CASSASGSGYEQYF. The full variable domain, completed using reference TRBV9 and TRBJ2-7, is DSGVTQTPKHLITATGQRVTLRCSPRSGDLSVYWYQQSLDQGLQFLIQYYNGEERAKGNILERFSAQQFPDLHSELNLSSLELGDSALYFCASSASGSGYEQYFGPGTRLTVT.

This clone appeared once. The chain is built from TRBV18 and TRBJ1-2, with 9 bases aligning to TRBD1. This CDR3 comprises 17 residues. Looked up from germline, CDR1 is KGHSH and CDR2 is LQKENI. V was clipped by 0 bases and J by 7 bases; unmatched bases: 12. CDR3 DNA: TGTGCCAGCTCACCACCCCATTCCGGGACAGGGTTTTCTGGCTACACCTTC. Residues: CASSPPHSGTGFSGYTF.

The CDR3 region is CASRVRQGLDQPQHF. CDR3 DNA: TGTGCCAGCAGAGTTAGACAGGGTCTAGATCAGCCCCAGCATTTT. The chain carries TRBV27 and TRBJ1-5; 7 nucleotides align to TRBD1. Germline CDR1 and CDR2: MNHEY and SMNVEV (reference sequence). This CDR3 has 15 residues. V dropped 6 bases and J dropped 5; count of bases not matched to a gene: 10.

The chain recombines TRBV7-9 with TRBJ1-4; the match to TRBD1 covers 7 bases. With V trimmed by 1 base and J by 8 bases, 10 bases remained unmatched. Germline V gene data show CDR1 as SEHNR and CDR2 as FQNEAQ (reference sequence). The CDR3 extends over 16 amino acids. DNA for the CDR3: TGTGCCAGCAGCTTAGGCCCAGGGGGAGTCAACGAAAAACTGTTTTTT. Translation gives CASSLGPGGVNEKLFF.

The V and J genes are TRBV28 and TRBJ2-7; 7 bases match TRBD1. Germline values: CDR1 MDHEN, CDR2 SYDVKM. This CDR3 comprises 14 residues. V was pared by 5 bases and J by 3 bases, with 7 bases of the junction left unmatched. In DNA, the CDR3 is TGTGCCAGCAGTCTGCTCCGGGACAGCTACGAGCAGTACTTC. Its protein is CASSLLRDSYEQYF. The variable domain in full, with the rest retrieved from reference TRBV28 and TRBJ2-7, is DVKVTQSSRYLVKRTGEKVFLECVQDMDHENMFWYRQDPGLGLRLIYFSYDVKMKEKGDIPEGYSVSREKKERFSLILESASTNQTSMYLCASSLLRDSYEQYFGPGTRLTVT.

The chain couples TRBV30 to TRBJ1-4; TRBD1 agrees at 11 bases. Germline V gene lookup returns CDR1 GTSNPN and CDR2 SVGIG (reference sequence). This CDR3 contains 15 residues. The junction had 5 bases not matched to a gene; V was cut back by 2 bases and J by 6 bases. CDR3 residues: CAWSRTGGAYEKLFF. CDR3 sequence (DNA): TGTGCCTGGAGTCGGACAGGGGGCGCGTATGAAAAACTGTTTTTT.

This clone was seen only a few times. The V call is TRBV18, the J call TRBJ1-2; TRBD1 matches 7 bases. CDR1 and CDR2 (germline): KGHSH, LQKENI. With 6 bases clipped from V and 3 bases from J, the junction kept 4 bases outside the gene matches. The CDR3 runs 13 residues. The CDR3 loop is CASSVDRDYGYTF. CDR3 nucleotides: TGTGCCAGCTCGGTCGACAGGGACTATGGCTACACCTTC.

The V gene is TRBV4-1, the J gene TRBJ1-5; TRBD1 is a possible D gene (6 bases). Germline values: CDR1 MGHRA, CDR2 YSYEKL. The CDR3 runs to 15 residues. The V gene lost 2 bases and the J gene lost 5 bases, with 13 bases spanning the gap. The CDR3, as DNA: TGCGCCAGCAGCCAACCCGACAGGAGTCATCAGCCCCAGCATTTT. Its protein is CASSQPDRSHQPQHF.

The rearrangement joins TRBV11-2 to TRBJ2-5; D not certain. Per the germline V gene, CDR1 is SGHAT and CDR2 is FQNNGV. The V and J ends lost 5 bases and 5 bases respectively, with 6 bases between them. This CDR3 is built from 11 residues. Here the CDR3 reads CASSNGETQYF. DNA of the CDR3: TGTGCCAGCAGCAACGGTGAGACCCAGTACTTC.

The V gene is TRBV7-9, the J gene TRBJ2-7; 9 bases line up with TRBD2. Germline loops: CDR1 SEHNR, CDR2 FQNEAQ (reference sequence). The trim removed 4 bases at V and 7 bases at J, leaving 8 bases unmatched. There are 14 residues in the CDR3. DNA of the CDR3: TGTGCCAGCAGCTCCGTAGCGGGAGAGAAAGAGCAGTACTTC. This sequence encodes CASSSVAGEKEQYF.

V gene TRBV6-1 combines with J gene TRBJ2-5; 7 positions agree with TRBD1. Looked up from germline, CDR1 is MNHNS and CDR2 is SASEGT. This CDR3 has 14 residues. The ends lost 6 bases at V and 2 bases at J; junction bases unmatched: 6. The CDR3, as DNA: TGTGCCAGCAGACCGGGACAGAAACAAGAGACCCAGTACTTC. Residues: CASRPGQKQETQYF.

The chain carries TRBV29-1 and TRBJ1-2; D perhaps matches TRBD1 (5 bases). V was clipped by 3 bases and J by 4 bases, with 21 bases between them. The germline V gene has CDR1 SQVTM and CDR2 ANQGSEA. The CDR3 is 16 amino acids. The chain's CDR3 is CSVDGLPERGSYGYTF. The CDR3 DNA is TGCAGCGTTGATGGGCTCCCCGAAAGGGGCTCCTATGGCTACACCTTC.

The rearrangement uses TRBV28 and TRBJ2-1; 9 bases are shared with TRBD2. V shed 2 bases and J 9 bases; nucleotides not matched to a gene: 11. CDR1 and CDR2 (germline): MDHEN, SYDVKM. The CDR3 is made up of 16 amino acids. The chain's CDR3 is CASSLGGLAGWVEQFF. CDR3 DNA sequence: TGTGCCAGCAGTTTAGGGGGGCTAGCGGGATGGGTTGAGCAGTTCTTC.